The 8 T cell receptor beta chains given below trace back to one sample, sequenced in a study of blood T cell repertoires in COVID-19. Sequenced by immunoSEQ multiplex PCR; TCRdb stores in-frame clones only, minus some. The sample includes about 190,000 clones, less than 90% of them seen just once. Sequencing input: peripheral blood. These receptors all stem from a woman aged 40 to 50 with acute or convalescent COVID-19.

V usage is TRBV27 and J usage is TRBJ2-5; weak D call: TRBD1 (6 bases). Germline CDR1 MNHEY, CDR2 SMNVEV (reference sequence). V lost 6 bases and J 5 bases, leaving 19 bases between the germline ends. The CDR3 runs to 15 residues. CDR3: CASRPDRSLGETQYF. In nucleotides, the CDR3 is TGTGCCAGCAGACCCGACAGGTCCCTGGGGGAGACCCAGTACTTC.

The chain couples TRBV27 to TRBJ2-7; D possibly corresponds to TRBD2 (5 bases). The CDR3 has 13 residues. CDR1 is MNHEY and CDR2 is SMNVEV in the germline V gene (reference sequence). Trimming shortened V by 6 bases and J by 1 base, and 10 bases separated the two germline ends. The CDR3 nucleotides read TGTGCCAGCAGCCCCGGGGTATCCTACGAGCAGTACTTC. As protein: CASSPGVSYEQYF.

The table lists this clone with many counts. V usage is TRBV6-1 and J usage is TRBJ1-4; 8 nucleotides match TRBD1. J gave up 8 bases and V 3 bases, and 8 bases lay outside the gene matches. CDR3 size: 15 residues. CDR1 is MNHNS and CDR2 is SASEGT in the germline V gene. The CDR3 loop is CASSDLTGGPEKLFF. The DNA of the CDR3 is TGTGCCAGCAGTGACCTCACAGGGGGTCCAGAAAAACTGTTTTTT.

V is TRBV30 and J is TRBJ2-7; D remains unclear. Looked up from germline, CDR1 is GTSNPN and CDR2 is SVGIG (reference sequence). Trimming stripped 2 bases from V and 3 bases from J, with 5 bases between. This CDR3 is built from 11 residues. For the CDR3, the DNA is TGTGCCTGGAGTTCCGTCTACGAGCAGTACTTC. Its protein is CAWSSVYEQYF.

The rearrangement links TRBV18 to TRBJ1-1; 7 positions match TRBD1. The CDR3 consists of 15 residues. V was clipped by 3 bases and J by 1 base; unmatched bases: 5. CDR1 KGHSH and CDR2 LQKENI come from the germline V gene. For the CDR3, the DNA is TGTGCCAGCTCACCCCCGGACAGGCAGAACACTGAAGCTTTCTTT. Translating gives CASSPPDRQNTEAFF.

This clone showed up just a few times. This chain uses TRBV3-1 (or the pseudogene TRBV3-2) with TRBJ2-1, with D unclear. This CDR3 region has 16 residues. The V gene lost 0 bases and the J gene lost 4 bases, with 13 bases spanning the gap. Looked up from germline, CDR1 is LGHDT and CDR2 is YNNKEL (reference sequence). The CDR3 sequence is CASSQDLGIGYNEQFF. The CDR3 DNA is TGTGCCAGCAGCCAAGATCTCGGTATCGGGTACAATGAGCAGTTCTTC.

Only one count was recorded for this clone. The chain couples TRBV11-3 to TRBJ2-1; 8 bases fit TRBD2. The germline CDR1 and CDR2 sequences are SGHNT and YENEEA. The J segment lost 4 bases and the V segment lost 0 bases, leaving 8 bases of the junction unmatched. This CDR3 has 17 amino acids. Here the CDR3 DNA reads TGTGCCAGCAGCTTAGATCGGGACGGGGGGGGATACAATGAGCAGTTCTTC. Amino acid sequence: CASSLDRDGGGYNEQFF.

This clone has just a few counts. The rearrangement joins TRBV5-1 to TRBJ2-5; perhaps TRBD2 as D (6 bases). The CDR3 sequence is 15 residues long. Trimming left V 0 bases short and J 2 bases short, with 11 bases between. Germline values: CDR1 SGHRS, CDR2 YFSETQ. CDR3 in DNA: TGCGCCAGCAGCTTGGACCCGGGGGTTCAAGAGACCCAGTACTTC. This codes for CASSLDPGVQETQYF.